The rows below give T cell receptor beta chains drawn from one sample of a study of blood T cell repertoires in COVID-19. TCRdb keeps only in-frame clones here, not all; method: immunoSEQ multiplex PCR. The sample carries about 50,000 clones, around 82% recorded once. Source material: peripheral blood. Source of these receptors: a woman in her sixties or seventies with acute or convalescent COVID-19. The CDR3 runs from the conserved cysteine through the conserved F or W. A D gene is named only where the DNA matches it firmly. Clone size appears in some rows only: once, few, many, or a class for an expanded clone.

cdr3_aa cdr3_nt d_call v_call clone_size j_call
CASSVSGVNYGYTF TGTGCCAGCAGCGTGTCAGGGGTTAACTATGGCTACACCTTC - TRBV9 - TRBJ1-2
CASSLAQASYEQYF TGTGCCAGCAGCTTAGCACAGGCCTCCTACGAGCAGTACTTC - TRBV7-6 - TRBJ2-7
CASGAAQETQYF TGTGCCAGCGGAGCGGCGCAAGAGACCCAGTACTTC - TRBV3-1/TRBV3-2 - TRBJ2-5
CASSPGTQSSPLHF TGTGCCAGCTCGCCCGGGACTCAGAGTTCACCCCTCCACTTT - TRBV18 - TRBJ1-6
CASSPGTGQPNYGYTF TGTGCCAGCTCACCTGGAACGGGACAGCCAAACTATGGCTACACCTTC TRBD1 TRBV18 - TRBJ1-2
CASSLLAGYNEQFF TGCGCCAGCAGCTTACTAGCGGGGTACAATGAGCAGTTCTTC TRBD2 TRBV5-1 - TRBJ2-1
CAIGTSGDNEQFF TGTGCCATTGGGACTAGCGGGGACAATGAGCAGTTCTTC TRBD2 TRBV2 - TRBJ2-1
CASSPRGGELFF TGTGCCAGCAGCCCCCGGGGCGGGGAGCTGTTTTTT - TRBV9 once TRBJ2-2
CASSQESPGQISPEAFF TGTGCCAGCAGCCAAGAAAGCCCAGGACAGATAAGTCCTGAAGCTTTCTTT - TRBV3-1/TRBV3-2 - TRBJ1-1
CASRTGDGYTF TGTGCCAGCCGGACAGGGGATGGCTACACCTTC TRBD1 TRBV25-1 - TRBJ1-2
CASRKTGGNQPQHF TGTGCCAGCAGGAAGACAGGGGGCAATCAGCCCCAGCATTTT TRBD1 TRBV6-5 - TRBJ1-5
CASSKDRVNTEAFF TGTGCCAGTAGTAAGGACAGGGTTAACACTGAAGCTTTCTTT TRBD1 TRBV19 - TRBJ1-1
CASSSTGGTEAFF TGTGCCAGCAGTTCCACAGGGGGCACTGAAGCTTTCTTT TRBD1 TRBV6-5 - TRBJ1-1
CASLSGSPLNTIYF TGTGCCAGCCTGTCGGGGTCCCCCCTCAACACCATATATTTT - TRBV6-5 few TRBJ1-3
CASSLGFPGLSGQYF TGTGCCAGCAGCTTAGGATTCCCAGGGCTTTCAGGGCAGTATTTT - TRBV13 - TRBJ2-3
CASSGSAYEQYF TGTGCCAGTAGCGGGAGTGCGTACGAGCAGTACTTC TRBD2 TRBV12-3/TRBV12-4 - TRBJ2-7
CASRLGGNNSPLHF TGTGCCAGCAGGTTGGGGGGAAACAATTCACCCCTCCACTTT - TRBV6-5 - TRBJ1-6
CASSISANYGYTF TGTGCCAGTAGTATCTCTGCTAACTATGGCTACACCTTC - TRBV19 - TRBJ1-2
CASSSFAGKEQFF TGTGCCAGCAGCTCTTTCGCCGGGAAAGAGCAGTTCTTC - TRBV5-6 few TRBJ2-1
CARSLSSLGNSPLHF TGTGCCAGAAGCTTAAGTAGTCTCGGTAATTCACCCCTCCACTTT - TRBV7-5 once TRBJ1-6
CATSDQGQGKETQYF TGTGCCACCAGTGATCAAGGACAGGGAAAGGAGACCCAGTACTTC TRBD1 TRBV24-1 - TRBJ2-5
CASSELGLAGQETQYF TGTGCCAGCAGTGAATTGGGACTAGCGGGGCAAGAGACCCAGTACTTC TRBD2 TRBV25-1 - TRBJ2-5
CASSQSPRDRVRRVQPQHF TGCGCCAGCAGTCAATCTCCCCGGGACAGGGTACGTCGGGTTCAGCCCCAGCATTTT TRBD1 TRBV23-1 - TRBJ1-5
CASSVAAGGTDTQYF TGTGCCAGCAGCGTAGCCGCGGGGGGAACAGATACGCAGTATTTT TRBD2 TRBV9 - TRBJ2-3
CASSQVVHYEQYF TGTGCCAGCAGCCAAGTTGTTCACTACGAGCAGTACTTC - TRBV3-1/TRBV3-2 few TRBJ2-7
CASSLVGQGASQPQHF TGTGCCAGCAGCCTGGTGGGACAGGGGGCGAGTCAGCCCCAGCATTTT TRBD1 TRBV5-5 - TRBJ1-5